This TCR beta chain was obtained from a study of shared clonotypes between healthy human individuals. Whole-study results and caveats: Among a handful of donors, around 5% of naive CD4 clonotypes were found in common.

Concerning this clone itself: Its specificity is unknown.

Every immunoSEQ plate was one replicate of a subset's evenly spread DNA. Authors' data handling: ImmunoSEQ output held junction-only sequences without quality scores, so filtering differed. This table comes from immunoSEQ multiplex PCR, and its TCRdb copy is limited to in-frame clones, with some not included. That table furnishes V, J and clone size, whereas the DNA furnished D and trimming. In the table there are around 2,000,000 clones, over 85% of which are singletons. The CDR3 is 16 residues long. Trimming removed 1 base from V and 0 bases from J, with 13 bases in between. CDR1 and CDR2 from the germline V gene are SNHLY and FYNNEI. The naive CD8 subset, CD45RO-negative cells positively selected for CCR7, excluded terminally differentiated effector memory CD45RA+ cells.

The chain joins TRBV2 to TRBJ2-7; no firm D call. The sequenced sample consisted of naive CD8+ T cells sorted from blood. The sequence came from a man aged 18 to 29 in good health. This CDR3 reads CASSEGVSFSSYEQYF. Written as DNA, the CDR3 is TGTGCCAGCAGTGAAGGGGTTAGCTTTTCCTCCTACGAGCAGTACTTC.